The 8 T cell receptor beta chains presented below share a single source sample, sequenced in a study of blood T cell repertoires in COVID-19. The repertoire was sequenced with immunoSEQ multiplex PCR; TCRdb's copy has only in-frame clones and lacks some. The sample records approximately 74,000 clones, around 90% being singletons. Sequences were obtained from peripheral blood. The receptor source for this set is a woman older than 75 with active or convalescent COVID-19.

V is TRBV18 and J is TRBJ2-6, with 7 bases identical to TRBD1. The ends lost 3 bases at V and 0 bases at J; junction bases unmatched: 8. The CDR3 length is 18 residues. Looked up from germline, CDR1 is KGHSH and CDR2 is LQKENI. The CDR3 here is CASSPRTGWSSGANVLTF. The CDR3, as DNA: TGTGCCAGCTCACCCAGGACAGGCTGGAGCTCTGGGGCCAACGTCCTGACTTTC.

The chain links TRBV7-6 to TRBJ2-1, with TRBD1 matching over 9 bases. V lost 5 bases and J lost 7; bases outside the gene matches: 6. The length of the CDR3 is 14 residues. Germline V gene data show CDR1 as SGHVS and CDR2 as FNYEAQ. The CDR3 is CASSRDRVANEQFF. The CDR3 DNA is TGTGCCAGCAGCCGGGACAGGGTGGCGAATGAGCAGTTCTTC.

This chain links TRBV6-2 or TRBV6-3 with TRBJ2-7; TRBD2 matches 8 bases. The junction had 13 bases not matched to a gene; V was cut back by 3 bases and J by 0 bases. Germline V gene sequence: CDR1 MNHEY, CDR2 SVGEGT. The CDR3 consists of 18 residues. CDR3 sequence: CASSYNVREGRSSYEQYF. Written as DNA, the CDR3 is TGTGCCAGCAGTTATAACGTTCGGGAGGGCCGTTCCTCCTACGAGCAGTACTTC.

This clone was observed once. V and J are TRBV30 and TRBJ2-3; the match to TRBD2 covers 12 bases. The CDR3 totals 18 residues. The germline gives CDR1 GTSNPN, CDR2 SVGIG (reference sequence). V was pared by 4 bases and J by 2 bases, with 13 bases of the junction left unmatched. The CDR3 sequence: CAWNQNTSGGPYTDTQYF. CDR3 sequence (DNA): TGTGCCTGGAACCAAAATACTAGCGGGGGGCCATACACAGATACGCAGTATTTT.

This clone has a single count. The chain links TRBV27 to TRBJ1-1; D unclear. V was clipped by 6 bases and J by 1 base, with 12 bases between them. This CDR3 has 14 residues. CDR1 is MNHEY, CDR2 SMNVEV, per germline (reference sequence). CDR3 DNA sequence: TGTGCCAGCAGAGAAGGCCGGGAGAACACTGAAGCTTTCTTT. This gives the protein CASREGRENTEAFF.

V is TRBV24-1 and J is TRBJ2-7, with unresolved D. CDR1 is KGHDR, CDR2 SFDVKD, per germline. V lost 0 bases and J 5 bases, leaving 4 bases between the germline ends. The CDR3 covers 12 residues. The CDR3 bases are TGTGCCACCAGTGATTTGCTCGACGAGCAGTACTTC. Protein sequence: CATSDLLDEQYF.

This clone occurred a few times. CDR3 in DNA: TGTGCCATAGGAGGGATGAACACTGAAGCTTTCTTT. Its protein product is CAIGGMNTEAFF. This chain joins TRBV6-5 and TRBJ1-1; no definite D call. The CDR3 has 12 amino acids. CDR1 is MNHEY and CDR2 is SVGAGI in the germline V gene. With 10 bases removed from V and 0 bases from J, the gap between germline ends came to 9 bases.

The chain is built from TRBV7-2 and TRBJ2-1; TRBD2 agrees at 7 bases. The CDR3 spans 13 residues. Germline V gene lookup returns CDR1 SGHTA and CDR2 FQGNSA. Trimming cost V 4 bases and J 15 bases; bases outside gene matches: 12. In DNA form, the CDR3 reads TGTGCCAGCAGCTCAGCCCTAGCGGCTTCATGGTTCTTC. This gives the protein CASSSALAASWFF.